These 28 T cell receptor beta chains were sequenced from one sample in a study of blood T cells in healthy people across ages. PCR was performed a second time for 7 to 11 cycles using a sample-barcoded 5' primer and a J-beta primer mix. In TCRdb, the 5' RACE reads were re-called with MiXCR into one record per CDR3 protein. This table has around 650,000 distinct CDR3 sequences, 32% appearing once. Source material: blood. The receptors were sampled from a woman at least 80 years old in good health.

This sequence joins TRBV29-1 and TRBJ1-1, with D possibly being TRBD1 (5 bases). The CDR3 runs to 13 residues. The V end lost 7 bases, the J end lost 1 base, and 13 bases lay between the germline ends. In germline, CDR1 is SQVTM, CDR2 ANQGSEA. The CDR3 protein is CSETGLRNTEAFF. The CDR3 DNA reads TGCAGCGAAACGGGACTCAGGAACACTGAAGCTTTCTTT.

The V and J genes are TRBV9 and TRBJ1-4; D uncertain. This CDR3 comprises 14 residues. Trimming removed 3 bases from V and 11 bases from J, with 17 bases in between. The germline V gene encodes CDR1 SGDLS and CDR2 YYNGEE. This CDR3 reads CASSATPPPAKLFF. The DNA of the CDR3 is TGTGCCAGCAGCGCGACCCCTCCCCCAGCTAAACTGTTTTTT.

With regard to this clonotype: The missing conserved phenylalanine or tryptophan at the end of this CDR3 makes a read error likely. The limits of the CDR3 on the DNA are not certain, so only TCRdb's listed CDR3 is given. This chain joins TRBV5-6 and TRBJ1-2; the table's TRBD1 call for D was not verified on the DNA. The CDR3 contains 15 residues when both ends are counted. Germline loops: CDR1 SGHDT, CDR2 YYEEEE. CDR3: CASSFVWPGGAYEDL.

The chain has TRBV7-2 and TRBJ2-4; 7 positions match TRBD2. CDR1 is SGHTA, CDR2 FQGNSA, per germline. After removal of 5 bases from V and 8 bases from J, the junction contained 9 bases not matched to a gene. This CDR3 has 14 residues. The DNA for the CDR3 is TGTGCCAGCAGCCATGATCGGGGGAGGGACATTCAGTACTTC. The encoded protein is CASSHDRGRDIQYF.

V gene TRBV6-5 combines with J gene TRBJ2-7; D unclear. Germline V gene data show CDR1 as MNHEY and CDR2 as SVGAGI. The CDR3 has 16 amino acids. V lost 0 bases, J lost 0 bases, and 12 bases lay in between. The CDR3: CASSYSSRPTSYEQYF. In nucleotides, the CDR3 is TGTGCCAGCAGTTACTCGAGTCGGCCCACCTCCTACGAGCAGTACTTC.

Note on this clonotype: A read error may explain this, as a much larger clone is one base away. The V and J genes are TRBV28 and TRBJ2-4, with 8 positions matching TRBD1. The V gene end was trimmed by 4 bases and the J gene end by 13 bases; junction bases not matched to a gene: 15. The CDR3 is 15 amino acids. Per germline, CDR1 MDHEN and CDR2 SYDVKM. The CDR3 nucleotides read TGTGCCAGCAGTTCCGACAGGGGACGAGGGGAGGCCCAGTACTTC. Protein product: CASSSDRGRGEAQYF.

This clonotype was observed many times. The chain uses TRBV6-2 or TRBV6-3 and TRBJ2-3; D is uncertain. The CDR3 is made up of 11 amino acids. Germline assignment: CDR1 MNHEY and CDR2 SVGEGT. V lost 6 bases and J lost 8, with 9 bases in between. The CDR3, as DNA: TGTGCCAGCAGCTCCTCTGCTACGCAGTATTTT. As protein: CASSSSATQYF.

This clonotype was seen ten or more times. The rearrangement joins TRBV5-1 to TRBJ2-3, with D maybe TRBD2 (6 bases). Germline V gene data show CDR1 as SGHRS and CDR2 as YFSETQ. Trimming removed 4 bases at V and 6 bases at J, with 18 bases between. This CDR3 spans 15 amino acids. The CDR3 DNA sequence: TGCGCCAGCAGCCCCGGACTAACGCTGAGGGATACGCAGTATTTT. Residues: CASSPGLTLRDTQYF.

This clonotype was seen repeatedly, ten times or more. The chain carries TRBV5-5 and TRBJ2-5; D may be TRBD2 (5 bases). In germline, CDR1 is SGHKS, CDR2 YYEKEE (reference sequence). V was clipped by 6 bases and J by 2 bases, with 17 bases between them. CDR3 length: 15 amino acids. CDR3 nucleotide sequence: TGTGCCAGCAACCTGCTGGGGAGTGGACAAGAGACCCAGTACTTC. This codes for CASNLLGSGQETQYF.

This chain uses TRBV3-1 with TRBJ2-1, with D possibly being TRBD2 (5 bases). The V gene lost 0 bases and the J gene lost 6 bases, with 15 bases spanning the gap. The CDR3 extends over 16 amino acids. Germline values: CDR1 LGHDT, CDR2 YNNKEL (reference sequence). The CDR3 spells CASSQDRRKPSNEQFF. CDR3 nucleotides: TGTGCCAGCAGCCAAGATCGGAGGAAACCGAGCAATGAGCAGTTCTTC.

This clonotype was counted many times. The CDR3 reads CASSTLDRAYSYNEQFF. In DNA form, the CDR3 reads TGTGCCAGCAGTACATTAGACAGGGCCTACTCCTACAATGAGCAGTTCTTC. This sequence joins TRBV6-2 or TRBV6-3 and TRBJ2-1; TRBD1 agrees at 7 bases. The V gene's germline CDR1 is MNHEY and CDR2 SVGEGT. V lost 5 bases to trimming and J lost 0 bases; unmatched junction nucleotides: 10. This CDR3 spans 17 amino acids.

CDR3 amino acids: CASSRRDSTYEQYF. CDR3 nucleotides: TGCGCCAGCAGCAGGCGGGACTCCACCTACGAGCAGTACTTC. The rearrangement links TRBV5-1 to TRBJ2-7; D perhaps matches TRBD2 (6 bases). The V and J ends lost 4 bases and 2 bases respectively, with 13 bases between them. The CDR3 contains 14 residues. Germline V lookup: CDR1 SGHRS, CDR2 YFSETQ.

This clonotype was counted many times. This rearrangement joins TRBV5-1 to TRBJ1-2, with TRBD1 as a possible D gene (6 bases). V was shortened by 1 base and J by 1 base, with 11 bases between the two germline ends. The CDR3 is made up of 15 amino acids. CDR1 and CDR2 (germline): SGHRS, YFSETQ. The CDR3 DNA sequence: TGCGCCAGCAGCTTGTTCAGGGGTGATAACTATGGCTACACCTTC. Translation: CASSLFRGDNYGYTF.

This chain links TRBV20-1 with TRBJ1-3; a possible D gene is TRBD1 (5 bases). This CDR3 is built from 14 residues. Trimming left V 6 bases short and J 0 bases short, with 12 bases between. Germline-derived CDR1 and CDR2 are DFQATT and SNEGSKA (reference sequence). CDR3 loop: CSAQQVDSGNTIYF. As DNA, the CDR3 is TGCAGTGCACAACAGGTAGACTCTGGAAACACCATATATTTT.

The V and J genes are TRBV18 and TRBJ1-1, with D perhaps matching TRBD1 (6 bases). V lost 3 bases and J lost 4, with 18 bases in between. This CDR3 has 16 amino acids. CDR1 KGHSH and CDR2 LQKENI come from the germline V gene. CDR3 bases: TGTGCCAGCTCACCCGAACTGCAGGGGAGGAGCACTGAAGCTTTCTTT. It specifies CASSPELQGRSTEAFF.

This clonotype was counted at least ten times. The chain links TRBV7-9 to TRBJ1-2, with TRBD1 as a possible D gene (6 bases). CDR3 length: 15 residues. With 7 bases removed from V and 2 bases from J, the gap between germline ends came to 17 bases. Germline assignment: CDR1 SEHNR and CDR2 FQNEAQ (reference sequence). CDR3 coding DNA: TGTGCCAGCAACCGGATAGTTCAGGGGAACTATGGCTACACCTTC. Translated: CASNRIVQGNYGYTF.

This clonotype was picked up many times. The chain combines TRBV27 with TRBJ1-1; 7 bases are shared with TRBD1. The germline V gene encodes CDR1 MNHEY and CDR2 SMNVEV (reference sequence). The CDR3 contains 15 residues. The J segment lost 1 base and the V segment lost 6 bases, leaving 8 bases of the junction unmatched. CDR3 nucleotide sequence: TGTGCCAGCAGCGAACGACAGGGAAGGAACACTGAAGCTTTCTTT. The encoded protein is CASSERQGRNTEAFF.

The chain employs TRBV5-8 and TRBJ2-2; a weak D match, TRBD2 (6 bases). The V and J ends lost 3 bases and 6 bases respectively, with 12 bases between them. Germline V gene sequence: CDR1 SGHTS, CDR2 YDEGEE. This CDR3 has 14 residues. CDR3 DNA sequence: TGTGCCAGCAGCTCGGAGGGATACTCCGGGGAGCTGTTTTTT. Translated, it gives CASSSEGYSGELFF. Using reference TRBV5-8 and TRBJ2-2 for the parts outside the CDR3, the full variable domain is EAGVTQSPTHLIKTRGQQATLRCSPISGHTSVYWYQQALGLGLQFLLWYDEGEERNRGNFPPRFSGRQFPNYSSELNVNALELEDSALYLCASSSEGYSGELFFGEGSRLTVL.

Notes on this clonotype: A much bigger clone sits one base away, suggesting this may be a read error. The rearrangement uses TRBV12-3 or TRBV12-4 and TRBJ2-1; D not certain. This CDR3 region has 12 residues. The CDR3 nucleotides read TGTGCCAGCAGTTTATTGGGCAATGAGCGGTTCTTC. Protein sequence: CASSLLGNERFF.

This clonotype was observed many times. The genes are TRBV2 and TRBJ2-7, with unresolved D. The CDR3 extends over 14 amino acids. Per germline, CDR1 SNHLY and CDR2 FYNNEI. V shed 3 bases and J shed 3 bases, with 12 bases lying between them. The CDR3 DNA reads TGTGCCAGCAGTGATGCGGAGTATTTCTACGAGCAGTACTTC. Protein: CASSDAEYFYEQYF.

Of note for this clonotype: A single base separates this from a much larger clone, so it may be a read error. V usage is TRBV20-1 and J usage is TRBJ2-5; D is unresolved. Trimming left V 1 base short and J 4 bases short, with 13 bases between. Looked up from germline, CDR1 is DFQATT and CDR2 is SNEGSKA (reference sequence). The CDR3 is 14 amino acids. The CDR3 is CSARGRVAGETQYF. CDR3 nucleotides: TGCAGTGCTAGAGGTAGAGTAGCTGGAGAGACCCAGTACTTC.

The chain employs TRBV7-8 and TRBJ2-3; no definite D call. Per germline, CDR1 SGHVS and CDR2 FQNEAQ. The ends were cut back, 0 bases at V and 0 bases at J, with 7 bases in the middle. The CDR3 extends over 15 amino acids. As DNA, the CDR3 is TGTGCCAGCAGCTTAGCCCAGCAGAGCACAGATACGCAGTATTTT. Its translation: CASSLAQQSTDTQYF.

This clonotype was observed a single time. One end of the junction fails to match germline, which may point to a read error. J is TRBJ1-2 and V is TRBV14, with 7 bases fitting TRBD1. This CDR3 contains 14 residues. Looked up from germline, CDR1 is SGHDN and CDR2 is FVKESK. The CDR3 bases are TGTGTCAGCAGCCAAGAAGGGGGCTTCTATGGCTACACCTTC. Translated, it gives CVSSQEGGFYGYTF.

This clonotype was picked up a small number of times. DNA for the CDR3: TGTGCCAGCTCCGACCGGGTGGGACTAGACGGCATTCAGTACTTC. Its translation is CASSDRVGLDGIQYF. The chain has TRBV12-3 or TRBV12-4 and TRBJ2-4; 8 bases are shared with TRBD2. The length of the CDR3 is 15 residues. The J segment lost 9 bases and the V segment lost 8 bases, leaving 15 bases of the junction unmatched.

The sample holds many counts of this clonotype. The chain has TRBV29-1 and TRBJ1-2, with D tentatively TRBD1 (6 bases). V lost 3 bases and J 6 bases, leaving 14 bases between the germline ends. Germline CDR1 reads SQVTM; CDR2 reads ANQGSEA. This CDR3 has 13 residues. The CDR3 nucleotides are TGCAGCGTTGATTTGGACGGGGGCCATGGCTACACCTTC. Translation gives CSVDLDGGHGYTF.

This clonotype was counted at least ten times. V and J are TRBV5-1 and TRBJ2-7; D may be TRBD1 (6 bases). This CDR3 has 15 residues. CDR1 is SGHRS, CDR2 YFSETQ, per germline. V lost 0 bases to trimming and J lost 7 bases, with 17 bases between them. Here the CDR3 reads CASSLGTRQAEEQYF. CDR3 in DNA: TGCGCCAGCAGCTTGGGGACGAGACAGGCGGAGGAGCAGTACTTC.

The chain recombines TRBV27 with TRBJ1-2; tentatively, D is TRBD1 (6 bases). V was clipped by 7 bases and J by 0 bases, with 18 bases between them. In germline, CDR1 is MNHEY, CDR2 SMNVEV (reference sequence). The CDR3 length is 16 residues. The CDR3 protein is CASTLKQGPPNYGYTF. CDR3 DNA: TGTGCCAGCACCCTTAAGCAGGGGCCCCCTAACTATGGCTACACCTTC.

This clonotype was seen more than once but under ten times. This rearrangement joins TRBV6-1 to TRBJ1-4; D remains ambiguous. This CDR3 contains 11 residues. The V end lost 8 bases, the J end lost 15 bases, and 16 bases lay between the germline ends. Germline values: CDR1 MNHNS, CDR2 SASEGT. Here the CDR3 reads CASVFGAVVFF. The CDR3 DNA is TGTGCCAGCGTCTTTGGAGCCGTGGTGTTTTTT.